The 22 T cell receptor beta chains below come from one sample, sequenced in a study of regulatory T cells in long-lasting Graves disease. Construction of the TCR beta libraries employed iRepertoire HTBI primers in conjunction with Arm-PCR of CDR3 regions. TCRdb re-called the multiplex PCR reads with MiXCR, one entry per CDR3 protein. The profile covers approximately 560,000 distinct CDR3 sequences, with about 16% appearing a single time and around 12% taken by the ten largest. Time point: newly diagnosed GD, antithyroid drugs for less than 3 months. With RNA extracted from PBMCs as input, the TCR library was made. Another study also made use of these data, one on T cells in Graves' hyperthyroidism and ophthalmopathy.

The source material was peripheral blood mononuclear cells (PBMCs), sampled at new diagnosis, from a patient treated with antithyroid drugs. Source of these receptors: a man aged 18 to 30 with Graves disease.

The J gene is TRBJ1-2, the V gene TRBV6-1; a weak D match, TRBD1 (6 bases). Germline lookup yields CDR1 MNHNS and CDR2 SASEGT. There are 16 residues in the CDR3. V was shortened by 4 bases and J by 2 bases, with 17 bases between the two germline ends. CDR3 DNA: TGTGCCAGCAGTGGGGGAGGCAGGGGTGAGAACTATGGCTACACCTTC. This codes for CASSGGGRGENYGYTF.

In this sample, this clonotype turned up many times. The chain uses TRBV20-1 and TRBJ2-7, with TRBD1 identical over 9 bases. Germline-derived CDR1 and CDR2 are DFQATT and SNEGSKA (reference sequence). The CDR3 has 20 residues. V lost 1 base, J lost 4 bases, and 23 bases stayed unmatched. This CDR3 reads CSARGVVFWSDRGDSYEQYF. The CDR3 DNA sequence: TGCAGTGCTAGAGGGGTTGTTTTCTGGTCGGACAGGGGCGACTCTTACGAGCAGTACTTC.

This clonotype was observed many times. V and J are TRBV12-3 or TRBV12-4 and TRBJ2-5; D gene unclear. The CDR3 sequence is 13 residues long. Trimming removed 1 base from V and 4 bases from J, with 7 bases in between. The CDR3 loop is CASSLGQIETQYF. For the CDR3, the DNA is TGTGCCAGCAGTTTAGGGCAGATAGAGACCCAGTACTTC.

Written as DNA, the CDR3 is TGTGCCAGCAGCTTAGCGCCTTACTCGGGCCCCGTGAGACCCGGGGAGCTGTTTTTT. The encoded protein is CASSLAPYSGPVRPGELFF. This chain joins TRBV7-9 and TRBJ2-2; D gene ambiguous. Germline V lookup: CDR1 SEHNR, CDR2 FQNEAQ (reference sequence). Between the trimmed V and J ends, which lost 0 bases and 6 bases, there was a span of 23 bases. The CDR3 loop spans 19 amino acids.

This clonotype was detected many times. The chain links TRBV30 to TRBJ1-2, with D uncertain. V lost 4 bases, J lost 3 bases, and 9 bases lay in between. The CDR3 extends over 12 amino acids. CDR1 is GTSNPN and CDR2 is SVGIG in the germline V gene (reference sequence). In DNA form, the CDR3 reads TGTGCCTGGAAGGAGAACTACTATGGCTACACCTTC. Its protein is CAWKENYYGYTF.

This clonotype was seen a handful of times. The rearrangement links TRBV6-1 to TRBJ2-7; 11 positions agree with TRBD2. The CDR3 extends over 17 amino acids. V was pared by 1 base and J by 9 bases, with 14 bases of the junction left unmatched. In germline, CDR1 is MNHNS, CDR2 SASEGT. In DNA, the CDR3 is TGTGCCAGCAGTGAAGGGACTAGCGGGCGCCAATTACGGATGCAGTACTTC. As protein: CASSEGTSGRQLRMQYF.

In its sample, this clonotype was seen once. In DNA, the CDR3 is TGTGCCACCAGTCGGGGGGGGGAGGGGACCCAGCATTTT. Translated, it gives CATSRGGEGTQHF. The chain combines TRBV15 with TRBJ1-5; TRBD1 is a possible D gene (5 bases). This CDR3 has 13 amino acids. Germline CDR1 LNHNV, CDR2 YYDKDF (reference sequence). Trimming cost V 6 bases and J 11 bases, with 17 bases left between them.

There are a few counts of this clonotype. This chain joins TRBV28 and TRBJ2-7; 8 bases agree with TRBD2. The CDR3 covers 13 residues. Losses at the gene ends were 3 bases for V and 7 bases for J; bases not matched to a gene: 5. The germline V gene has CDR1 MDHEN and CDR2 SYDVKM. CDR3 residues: CASSFPGGGEQYF. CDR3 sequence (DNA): TGTGCCAGCAGTTTCCCGGGAGGGGGGGAGCAGTACTTC. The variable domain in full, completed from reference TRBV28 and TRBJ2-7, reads DVKVTQSSRYLVKRTGEKVFLECVQDMDHENMFWYRQDPGLGLRLIYFSYDVKMKEKGDIPEGYSVSREKKERFSLILESASTNQTSMYLCASSFPGGGEQYFGPGTRLTVT.

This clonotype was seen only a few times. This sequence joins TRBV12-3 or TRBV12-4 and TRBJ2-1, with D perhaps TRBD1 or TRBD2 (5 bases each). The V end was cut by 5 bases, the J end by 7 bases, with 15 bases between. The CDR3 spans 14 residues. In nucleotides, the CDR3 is TGTGCCAGCAGTGGGGACGGTAGTGGGAATGAGCAGTTCTTC. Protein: CASSGDGSGNEQFF.

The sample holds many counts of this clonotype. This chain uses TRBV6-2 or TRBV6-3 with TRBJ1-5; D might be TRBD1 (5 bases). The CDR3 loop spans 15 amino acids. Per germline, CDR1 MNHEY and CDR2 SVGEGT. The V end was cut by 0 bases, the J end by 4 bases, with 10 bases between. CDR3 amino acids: CASSYSLPGNQPQHF. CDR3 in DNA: TGTGCCAGCAGTTACTCTCTCCCAGGGAATCAGCCCCAGCATTTT.

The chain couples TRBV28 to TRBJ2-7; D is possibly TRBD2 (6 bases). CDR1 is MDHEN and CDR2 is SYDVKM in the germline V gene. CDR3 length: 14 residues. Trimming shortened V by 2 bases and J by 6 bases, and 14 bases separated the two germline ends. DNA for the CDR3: TGTGCCAGCAGTTTACAAGAGTGGGGGGTCGAGCAGTACTTC. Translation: CASSLQEWGVEQYF.

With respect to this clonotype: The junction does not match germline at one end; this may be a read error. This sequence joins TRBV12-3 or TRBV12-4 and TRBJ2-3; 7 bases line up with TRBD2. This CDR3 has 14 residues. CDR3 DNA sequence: TGTGCCAGCAGTTTTGCGGGAGACACAGGTACGCAGTATTTT. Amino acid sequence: CASSFAGDTGTQYF.

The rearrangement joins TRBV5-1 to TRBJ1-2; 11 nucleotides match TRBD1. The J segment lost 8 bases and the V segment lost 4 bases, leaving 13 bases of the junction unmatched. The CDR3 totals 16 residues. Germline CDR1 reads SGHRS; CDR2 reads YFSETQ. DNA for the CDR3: TGCGCCAGCAGCCCCGGACAGGGGGCCCGGTTTGGCGGCTACACCTTC. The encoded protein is CASSPGQGARFGGYTF.

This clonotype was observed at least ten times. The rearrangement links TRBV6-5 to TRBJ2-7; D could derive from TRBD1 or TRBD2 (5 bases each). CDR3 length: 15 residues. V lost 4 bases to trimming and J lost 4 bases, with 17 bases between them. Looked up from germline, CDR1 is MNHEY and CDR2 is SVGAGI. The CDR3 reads CASSSTGTGFYEQYF. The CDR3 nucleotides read TGTGCCAGCAGTTCCACCGGGACGGGCTTTTACGAGCAGTACTTC.

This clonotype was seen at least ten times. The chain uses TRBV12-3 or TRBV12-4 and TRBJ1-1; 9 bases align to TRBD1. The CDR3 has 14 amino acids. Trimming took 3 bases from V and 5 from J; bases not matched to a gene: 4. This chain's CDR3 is CASSFGTGLTEAFF. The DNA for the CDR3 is TGTGCCAGCAGTTTCGGGACAGGGTTAACTGAAGCTTTCTTT.

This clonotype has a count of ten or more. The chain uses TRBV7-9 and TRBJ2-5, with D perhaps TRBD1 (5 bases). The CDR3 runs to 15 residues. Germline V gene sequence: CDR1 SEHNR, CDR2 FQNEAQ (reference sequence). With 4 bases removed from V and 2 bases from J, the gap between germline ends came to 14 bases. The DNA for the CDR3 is TGTGCCAGCAGCTCCGGATCAGGGATACAAGAGACCCAGTACTTC. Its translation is CASSSGSGIQETQYF.

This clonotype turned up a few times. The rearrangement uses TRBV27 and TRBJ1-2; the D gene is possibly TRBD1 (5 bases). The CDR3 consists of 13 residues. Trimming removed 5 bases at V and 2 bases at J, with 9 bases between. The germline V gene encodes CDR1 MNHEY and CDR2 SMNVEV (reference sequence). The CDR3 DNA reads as TGTGCCAGCAGTACACAGGAGAACTATGGCTACACCTTC. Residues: CASSTQENYGYTF.

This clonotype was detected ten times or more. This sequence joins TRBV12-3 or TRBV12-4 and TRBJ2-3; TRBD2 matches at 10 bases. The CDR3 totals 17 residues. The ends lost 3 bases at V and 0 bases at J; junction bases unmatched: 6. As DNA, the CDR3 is TGTGCCAGCAGTTTTTCTAGCGGGAGTACTAGCACAGATACGCAGTATTTT. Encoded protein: CASSFSSGSTSTDTQYF.

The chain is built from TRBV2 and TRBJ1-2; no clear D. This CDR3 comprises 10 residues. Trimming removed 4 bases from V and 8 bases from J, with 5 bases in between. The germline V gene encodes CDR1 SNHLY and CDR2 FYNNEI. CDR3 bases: TGTGCCAGCAGTGTGACCGGCTACACCTTC. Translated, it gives CASSVTGYTF.

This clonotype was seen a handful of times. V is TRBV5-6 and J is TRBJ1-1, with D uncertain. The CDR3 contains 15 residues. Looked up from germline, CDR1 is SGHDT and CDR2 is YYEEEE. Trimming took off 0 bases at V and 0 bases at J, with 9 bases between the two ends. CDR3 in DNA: TGTGCCAGCAGCTTGGGGGCACTTTTGAACACTGAAGCTTTCTTT. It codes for CASSLGALLNTEAFF.

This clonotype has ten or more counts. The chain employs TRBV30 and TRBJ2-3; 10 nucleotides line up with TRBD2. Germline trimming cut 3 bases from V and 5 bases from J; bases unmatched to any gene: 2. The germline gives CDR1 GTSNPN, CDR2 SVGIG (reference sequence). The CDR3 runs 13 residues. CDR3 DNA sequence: TGTGCCTGGAGGCTAGCGGGAGTAGATACGCAGTATTTT. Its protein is CAWRLAGVDTQYF.

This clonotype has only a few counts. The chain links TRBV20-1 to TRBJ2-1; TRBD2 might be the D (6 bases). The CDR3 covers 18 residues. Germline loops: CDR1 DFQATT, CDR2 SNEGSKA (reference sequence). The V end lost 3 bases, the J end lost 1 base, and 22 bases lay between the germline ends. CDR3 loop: CSARGLAILTGSYNEQFF. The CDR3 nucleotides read TGCAGTGCTAGGGGTCTAGCGATACTGACCGGGTCCTACAATGAGCAGTTCTTC.